Below are 24 T cell receptor beta chains sequenced from a single sample in a study of cytomegalovirus exposure and HLA in healthy donors. It was with 60 Vbeta and 13 Jbeta primers that the PCR ran. Repertoires were generated with immunoSEQ multiplex PCR, while TCRdb's copy carries only in-frame clones and drops some. Its clone listing holds some 200,000 clones. Sequenced material: PBMCs. The receptor set was obtained from a boy younger than 18 in good health and CMV-seronegative.

DNA of the CDR3: TGTGCCAGCAGCTCTGACAGGCCGCTTCAGAAGTACGAGCAGTACTTC. Amino acids: CASSSDRPLQKYEQYF. The chain employs TRBV7-2 and TRBJ2-7; maybe TRBD1 (6 bases). From germline, CDR1 is SGHTA and CDR2 FQGNSA. The V end was cut by 4 bases, the J end by 4 bases, with 20 bases between. This CDR3 region has 16 residues.

This rearrangement joins TRBV6-6 to TRBJ2-3, with 8 bases matching TRBD2. In germline, CDR1 is MNHNY, CDR2 SVGAGI (reference sequence). The V and J ends lost 2 bases and 4 bases, in that order; junction bases with no gene match: 5. The CDR3 totals 15 residues. The CDR3, as DNA: TGTGCCAGCAGTTACCAGGGACTAGGGTCAGATACGCAGTATTTT. Translated, it gives CASSYQGLGSDTQYF.

The chain links TRBV11-2 to TRBJ1-2; TRBD1 agrees at 8 bases. Trimming at V came to 2 bases and at J to 7 bases, leaving 3 bases not matched to a gene. There are 13 residues in the CDR3. The germline V gene has CDR1 SGHAT and CDR2 FQNNGV. The CDR3 coding sequence is TGTGCCAGCAGCTTAATGCAGGGGGCTGGCTACACCTTC. It codes for CASSLMQGAGYTF.

This chain uses TRBV6-5 with TRBJ1-1; 8 nucleotides align to TRBD1. The germline V gene has CDR1 MNHEY and CDR2 SVGAGI. This CDR3 comprises 14 residues. V trimming: 2 bases; J trimming: 7 bases; junction bases outside the gene matches: 6. CDR3 DNA sequence: TGTGCCAGCAGTTACGGCCCGGGACAGGATGAAGCTTTCTTT. Translation: CASSYGPGQDEAFF.

This rearrangement joins TRBV28 to TRBJ2-6; 8 bases agree with TRBD1. Unmatched junction bases numbered 9, after V lost 4 bases and J lost 4 bases. Germline V gives CDR1 MDHEN, CDR2 SYDVKM. This CDR3 region has 17 residues. The CDR3 DNA reads TGTGCCAGCAGTTCCACCACAGGGGGTACAGGGGCCAACGTCCTGACTTTC. Translation gives CASSSTTGGTGANVLTF.

The chain recombines TRBV7-2 with TRBJ1-1; D not certain. Between the trimmed V and J ends, which lost 1 base and 3 bases, there was a span of 6 bases. Per germline, CDR1 SGHTA and CDR2 FQGNSA. The length of the CDR3 is 13 residues. In DNA, the CDR3 is TGTGCCAGCAGCTTAGACAGTCACACTGAAGCTTTCTTT. This gives the protein CASSLDSHTEAFF.

CDR3 region: CAWSRTSGGISRTGELFF. The CDR3 DNA follows: TGTGCCTGGAGCCGAACTAGCGGGGGGATTTCGAGGACCGGGGAGCTGTTTTTT. J is TRBJ2-2 and V is TRBV30, with 12 bases lining up with TRBD2. Germline CDR1 GTSNPN, CDR2 SVGIG (reference sequence). This CDR3 is 18 amino acids long. The ends lost 3 bases at V and 5 bases at J; junction bases unmatched: 13.

The chain employs TRBV9 and TRBJ2-2; possible D gene TRBD1, 6 bases. Germline-derived CDR1 and CDR2 are SGDLS and YYNGEE. Trimming removed 0 bases from V and 5 bases from J, with 11 bases in between. There are 15 residues in the CDR3. In DNA, the CDR3 is TGTGCCAGCAGCGTAGGTCGAACAGGGACCGGGGAGCTGTTTTTT. Translating gives CASSVGRTGTGELFF.

The CDR3 coding sequence is TGTGCCAGCAGTTCAAGTCGGGTGCTGAGATCACCCCTCCACTTT. Its translation: CASSSSRVLRSPLHF. The rearrangement links TRBV4-2 to TRBJ1-6; D gene unclear. The CDR3 is made up of 15 amino acids. CDR1 LGHNA and CDR2 YNFKEQ come from the germline V gene. Deletions cut 6 bases from V and 10 bases from J, with 19 bases between.

The genes are TRBV2 and TRBJ1-4; 7 bases agree with TRBD1. The CDR3 totals 15 residues. CDR1 and CDR2 (germline): SNHLY, FYNNEI. Trimming cost V 6 bases and J 10 bases; bases outside gene matches: 14. The CDR3 bases are TGTGCCAGCAGACTGCCCGGTATCCCAGGGGGAAAACTGTTTTTT. Amino acids: CASRLPGIPGGKLFF.

The chain uses TRBV28 and TRBJ1-4; weak D call: TRBD1 (5 bases). V shed 7 bases and J shed 2 bases, with 11 bases lying between them. This CDR3 is 14 amino acids long. Germline V CDR1 and CDR2: MDHEN, SYDVKM. The CDR3 coding sequence is TGTGCCAGCACACGACAGAGCACTAATGAAAAACTGTTTTTT. Amino acid sequence: CASTRQSTNEKLFF.

The chain recombines TRBV11-2 with TRBJ2-1; 9 bases align to TRBD1. The trim removed 4 bases at V and 7 bases at J, leaving 11 bases unmatched. The CDR3 contains 16 residues. Germline CDR1 reads SGHAT; CDR2 reads FQNNGV. Here the CDR3 DNA reads TGTGCCAGCAGCTCCCTGGGACAGGGAGGTGGGAATGAGCAGTTCTTC. Translation: CASSSLGQGGGNEQFF.

This chain connects TRBV7-3 to TRBJ2-7, with 10 positions matching TRBD2. The CDR3 has 15 amino acids. J gave up 3 bases and V 5 bases, and 7 bases lay outside the gene matches. CDR1 and CDR2 (germline): SGHTA, FQGTGA. The CDR3 DNA reads TGTGCCAGCAGCCCCAGCGGGGGGGGATTCTACGAGCAGTACTTC. Its protein is CASSPSGGGFYEQYF. Variable domain in full (rest from reference TRBV7-3 and TRBJ2-7): GAGVSQTPSNKVTEKGKYVELRCDPISGHTALYWYRQSLGQGPEFLIYFQGTGAADDSGLPNDRFFAVRPEGSVSTLKIQRTERGDSAVYLCASSPSGGGFYEQYFGPGTRLTVT.

The chain has TRBV20-1 and TRBJ1-2; tentatively, D is TRBD1 (6 bases). With 5 bases removed from V and 6 bases from J, the gap between germline ends came to 10 bases. This CDR3 has 11 amino acids. CDR1 is DFQATT, CDR2 SNEGSKA, per germline (reference sequence). In nucleotides, the CDR3 is TGCAGTGCTCCAGGGGTCGATGGCTACACCTTC. This codes for CSAPGVDGYTF.

This rearrangement joins TRBV7-8 to TRBJ2-1, with D possibly being TRBD1 (6 bases). Germline V lookup: CDR1 SGHVS, CDR2 FQNEAQ. CDR3 length equals 16 residues. V was pared by 4 bases and J by 4 bases, with 17 bases between. In nucleotides, the CDR3 is TGTGCCAGCAGCTCACAGGGACACAACCAATACAATGAGCAGTTCTTC. Translation: CASSSQGHNQYNEQFF.

The chain links TRBV6-1 to TRBJ2-7, with D perhaps matching TRBD2 (6 bases). Germline V gene sequence: CDR1 MNHNS, CDR2 SASEGT. V lost 8 bases and J lost 3, with 17 bases in between. The length of the CDR3 is 14 residues. CDR3 region: CASASRDFLYEQYF. The DNA for the CDR3 is TGTGCCAGCGCATCCCGGGACTTTCTCTACGAGCAGTACTTC.

V and J are TRBV2 and TRBJ2-1; TRBD2 is a possible D gene (7 bases). Trimming stripped 10 bases from V and 0 bases from J, with 19 bases between. CDR1 and CDR2 from the germline V gene are SNHLY and FYNNEI. This CDR3 has 16 residues. The CDR3 nucleotides are TGTGCCACCCAGGAAGGGGGGGGCCCCTCCTACAATGAGCAGTTCTTC. Translated: CATQEGGGPSYNEQFF.

The CDR3 reads CASSEIYEQFF. The CDR3 region has the DNA TGTGCCAGCAGTGAAATCTATGAGCAGTTCTTC. V and J are TRBV25-1 and TRBJ2-1; D uncertain. Germline V gene sequence: CDR1 MGHDK, CDR2 SYGVNS. Trimming removed 2 bases at V and 8 bases at J, with 4 bases between. This CDR3 region has 11 residues.

This chain connects TRBV10-2 to TRBJ2-7, with 12 bases identical to TRBD2. V gave up 3 bases and J gave up 2 bases; unmatched junction bases: 2. This CDR3 is built from 15 residues. CDR1 WSHSY and CDR2 SAAADI come from the germline V gene. The CDR3 DNA follows: TGCGCCAGCAGTGACGCTAGCGGGGGGGCCTACGAGCAGTACTTC. It codes for CASSDASGGAYEQYF.

This chain connects TRBV20-1 to TRBJ2-2; D gene ambiguous. The CDR3 totals 11 residues. Between the trimmed V and J ends, which lost 6 bases and 5 bases, there was a span of 7 bases. The germline gives CDR1 DFQATT, CDR2 SNEGSKA (reference sequence). The CDR3 DNA follows: TGCAGTGCCAGCGCGACCGGGGAGCTGTTTTTT. It yields the protein CSASATGELFF.

The rearrangement joins TRBV11-3 to TRBJ2-1; D is unclear. Germline V gene sequence: CDR1 SGHNT, CDR2 YENEEA. This CDR3 contains 15 residues. Trimming removed 4 bases from V and 0 bases from J, with 10 bases in between. Here the CDR3 reads CASSSGSSSYNEQFF. CDR3 sequence (DNA): TGTGCCAGCAGCTCCGGGTCGAGCTCCTACAATGAGCAGTTCTTC.

This chain connects TRBV4-2 to TRBJ1-5; the match to TRBD1 covers 9 bases. This CDR3 has 14 amino acids. CDR1 and CDR2 (germline): LGHNA, YNFKEQ. Losses at the gene ends were 1 base for V and 11 bases for J; bases not matched to a gene: 6. Written as DNA, the CDR3 is TGTGCCAGCAGCCAAGGGACAGGGGTTCAAGCCCAGCATTTT. Its protein is CASSQGTGVQAQHF.

As DNA, the CDR3 is TGTGCCAGCAGCCGGGACAGCAATAATCAGCCCCAGCATTTT. Its protein is CASSRDSNNQPQHF. The chain recombines TRBV2 with TRBJ1-5; TRBD1 matches at 7 bases. Germline V gives CDR1 SNHLY, CDR2 FYNNEI. J lost 4 bases, V lost 6 bases, and 6 bases had no gene match. The CDR3 length is 14 residues.

J is TRBJ2-7 and V is TRBV5-6; a weak D match, TRBD1 (6 bases). Trimming removed 3 bases from V and 3 bases from J, with 13 bases in between. CDR3 size: 14 residues. Germline loops: CDR1 SGHDT, CDR2 YYEEEE. CDR3 sequence: CASSSRQEYYEQYF. CDR3 bases: TGTGCCAGCAGCTCGAGACAGGAATACTACGAGCAGTACTTC.